This T cell receptor (beta chain) originates from a study of cytomegalovirus exposure and HLA in healthy donors. The study, taken as a whole, reports: When analyzed later, the rates of TCR association showed variation by HLA locus, with DRB1 the most and HLA-C the fewest. According to a later analysis, donors in an Asian-associated ancestry cluster reportedly had fewer N-insertions than the 666-donor mean. Rarity characterized most TCR sequences, yet some public TCRs appeared in many donors.

This CDR3 is built from 13 residues. CDR1 and CDR2 from the germline V gene are MDHEN and SYDVKM. Trimming cost V 8 bases and J 9 bases; bases outside gene matches: 10. With respect to this clone: Its antigen is unknown.

60 Vbeta and 13 Jbeta primers were used in PCR. Produced via immunoSEQ multiplex PCR; TCRdb's table is partial and in-frame only. The data contain approximately 170,000 clones, over 70% of them singletons. The sample taken for sequencing was PBMCs. The chain is built from TRBV28 and TRBJ2-1; 7 bases are a match to TRBD2. The receptor comes from a man in his fifties in good health and CMV-seropositive. CDR3 in DNA: TGTGCCAGCCGGGACTACGCTACCCCTGAGCAGTTCTTC. It translates to CASRDYATPEQFF.